This TCR beta chain was identified in a study of long-term antiretroviral therapy in people with HIV. In regard to this clone: As yet, its antigen is unknown.

The run of the v3.0 immunoSEQ assay was at survey level. Only in-frame clones appear in the TCRdb table, and some are missing; sequencing was by immunoSEQ multiplex PCR. The sample gives just over 35,000 clones, 90% to 95% of which show up once; 3.6% is in the top ten. Notes on the study in general: Blood, drawn from 2004 to 2017, may reflect older ART regimens.

The receptor was isolated from a woman aged 45-65 years with HIV. Here the sequenced sample was unsorted PBMCs, taken 4.1 years after starting antiretroviral therapy.

This CDR3 is CASSLASGGPVEQFF. In DNA, the CDR3 is TGTGCCAGCAGCTTAGCTAGCGGGGGCCCGGTTGAGCAGTTCTTC. V gene TRBV7-9 combines with J gene TRBJ2-1, with 9 bases matching TRBD2. Looked up from germline, CDR1 is SEHNR and CDR2 is FQNEAQ (reference sequence). The CDR3 has 15 amino acids. With V trimmed by 0 bases and J by 9 bases, 6 bases remained unmatched.